Detailed here is one T cell receptor beta chain. Original handling: Reference gene primer amplification in the assay estimated nucleated cell counts. Sequencing used immunoSEQ multiplex PCR; TCRdb keeps in-frame clones, though not all of them. The V and J calls and clone size are taken from that table; D and trimming were inferred from the DNA. The repertoire holds about 170,000 clones, with 84% as singletons. This record comes from a study of blood T cell repertoires in COVID-19. This CDR3 contains 14 residues. V was clipped by 1 base and J by 6 bases; unmatched bases: 6. Germline V lookup: CDR1 SGHTA, CDR2 FQGNSA.

The chain couples TRBV7-2 to TRBJ2-7; 7 bases line up with TRBD2. Sequencing was performed on peripheral blood. This TCR came from a woman in her sixties or seventies with COVID-19, enrolled during active disease. The CDR3 DNA reads TGTGCCAGCAGCTTAGAGGCAGGGAGGGGCGAGCAGTACGTC. This gives the protein CASSLEAGRGEQYV.